This TCR beta chain derives from a study of beta chain features in type 1 diabetes. Study outcomes and limitations: The study found that naive, central memory and Treg TCRB repertoires appeared more similar in patients than in healthy donors. All four CD4+ subsets from Type 1 diabetes patients carried moderately but significantly shorter TCRB CDR3s.

Notes on this clone: Antigen: not known.

Per germline, CDR1 DFQATT and CDR2 SNEGSKA (reference sequence). CDR3 length equals 11 residues. Reverse transcription of all isolated RNA meant that expressed TCRB transcripts were sequenced. Naive, central memory and regulatory T cell samples averaged about 3.5 million reads. Profiled with immunoSEQ multiplex PCR; TCRdb holds only in-frame clones, not every one. This table has roughly 500,000 clones, 30% appearing once. Input material: naive CD4+ T cells from blood. The receptor was isolated from a man between 18 and 29 years old in good health. The V call is TRBV20-1, the J call TRBJ1-1; the D is unclear. As DNA, the CDR3 is TGCAGGGGGAGTCGGGGCACTGAAGCTTTCTTT. Translated: CRGSRGTEAFF.